The 29 T cell receptor beta chains given below trace back to one sample, sequenced in a study of human T cells and chemical hapten exposure. TCRdb analysed the RACE reads with MiXCR anew, one entry per CDR3 protein. The sample shows tens of thousands of distinct CDR3 sequences, approximately 13% of them seen only once. Noted time point: pre-sensitization, week 0. Treatment reported: therapeutic diphenylcyclopropenone sensitization with weekly scalp DPC. The specimen comprised whole blood, sampled in connection with sensitization to the hapten diphenylcyclopropenone (DPC). The source of these receptors is a woman aged 25 to 39 with alopecia areata. Some clones in this sample may be carry-over from other donors' samples.

The chain couples TRBV3-1 to TRBJ2-7; the D is unclear. This CDR3 contains 13 residues. Germline V lookup: CDR1 LGHDT, CDR2 YNNKEL (reference sequence). Trimming pared 3 bases from V and 5 bases from J, leaving 11 bases between. As DNA, the CDR3 is TGTGCCAGCAGCCACCTCCAACCCAACGAGCAGTACTTC. It specifies CASSHLQPNEQYF.

This clonotype has a handful of counts. The chain employs TRBV7-6 and TRBJ2-1; D ambiguous. The ends were cut back, 2 bases at V and 7 bases at J, with 3 bases in the middle. This CDR3 region has 11 residues. Per the germline V gene, CDR1 is SGHVS and CDR2 is FNYEAQ. The CDR3 is CASSLMNEQFF. CDR3 coding DNA: TGTGCCAGCAGCTTAATGAATGAGCAGTTCTTC.

This clonotype was counted at least ten times. The V and J genes are TRBV14 and TRBJ2-1; D is unresolved. The V and J ends lost 3 bases and 3 bases respectively, with 6 bases between them. The CDR3 extends over 13 amino acids. CDR1 is SGHDN and CDR2 is FVKESK in the germline V gene. CDR3 nucleotides: TGTGCCAGCAGCCAGGGCAACTACAATGAGCAGTTCTTC. It codes for CASSQGNYNEQFF.

This clonotype was counted many times. The chain carries TRBV11-3 and TRBJ2-3; 8 bases match TRBD2. The CDR3 sequence is 13 residues long. The V gene end was trimmed by 5 bases and the J gene end by 5 bases; junction bases not matched to a gene: 3. Germline assignment: CDR1 SGHNT and CDR2 YENEEA. The CDR3 is CASSRTSQDTQYF. CDR3 sequence (DNA): TGTGCCAGCAGCCGGACTAGCCAAGATACGCAGTATTTT.

This clonotype appeared a few times. This chain links TRBV6-2 or TRBV6-3 with TRBJ2-7; 8 bases map to TRBD1. The V segment lost 5 bases and the J segment 0 bases; nucleotides outside the gene matches: 6. The V gene's germline CDR1 is MNHEY and CDR2 SVGEGT. CDR3 length: 15 residues. CDR3 sequence reads: CASSNPGTGSYEQYF. For the CDR3, the DNA is TGTGCCAGCAGTAACCCCGGGACAGGCTCCTACGAGCAGTACTTC.

The J gene is TRBJ1-1, the V gene TRBV4-3; D possibly corresponds to TRBD1 (5 bases). The CDR3 covers 12 residues. With 3 bases removed from V and 7 bases from J, the gap between germline ends came to 9 bases. CDR1 LGHNA and CDR2 YSLEER come from the germline V gene. The CDR3 protein is CASSQDTGEAFF. The CDR3, as DNA: TGCGCCAGCAGCCAGGATACAGGTGAAGCTTTCTTT.

This clonotype was found many times. The V gene is TRBV12-3 or TRBV12-4, the J gene TRBJ2-2; weak D call: TRBD2 (5 bases). V shed 2 bases and J shed 0 bases, with 7 bases lying between them. The CDR3 extends over 15 amino acids. The CDR3, as DNA: TGTGCCAGCAGTTTAACGGGAACGAACACCGGGGAGCTGTTTTTT. Residues: CASSLTGTNTGELFF.

This clonotype was seen a handful of times. Here the CDR3 reads CATSRDTGSGRLQETQYF. CDR3 bases: TGTGCCACCAGCAGAGATACGGGGAGCGGGAGGCTCCAAGAGACCCAGTACTTC. The genes are TRBV15 and TRBJ2-5; 9 bases are a match to TRBD2. Germline lookup yields CDR1 LNHNV and CDR2 YYDKDF (reference sequence). J was trimmed by 1 base and V by 0 bases; bases with no gene match: 9. The CDR3 covers 18 residues.

This clonotype was detected ten times or more. The chain is built from TRBV3-1 and TRBJ2-5; D is unclear. This CDR3 region has 14 residues. V was cut by 1 base and J by 3 bases, with 9 bases left in between. Germline V CDR1 and CDR2: LGHDT, YNNKEL (reference sequence). The CDR3 reads CASSQGAAEETQYF. As DNA, the CDR3 is TGTGCCAGCAGCCAAGGGGCAGCTGAAGAGACCCAGTACTTC.

The rearrangement links TRBV28 to TRBJ2-7; perhaps TRBD2 as D (5 bases). The CDR3 has 14 residues. Germline V gives CDR1 MDHEN, CDR2 SYDVKM. V was trimmed by 6 bases and J by 0 bases, leaving 12 bases between them. The CDR3 region is CASSPTGISYEQYF. In DNA form, the CDR3 reads TGTGCCAGCAGCCCCACGGGAATCTCCTACGAGCAGTACTTC.

The chain has TRBV28 and TRBJ2-3; tentative D call: TRBD1 (6 bases). V was clipped by 3 bases and J by 2 bases, with 30 bases between them. CDR3 length equals 21 residues. CDR1 MDHEN and CDR2 SYDVKM come from the germline V gene. CDR3: CASSLVPGRSTQGEPTDTQYF. The CDR3 nucleotides read TGTGCCAGCAGTTTGGTCCCTGGTCGATCAACACAGGGAGAACCCACAGATACGCAGTATTTT.

This clonotype has ten or more counts. DNA for the CDR3: TGTGCCAGCAGCTTAAACAGCGGGGGGGCAGATACGCAGTATTTT. Protein sequence: CASSLNSGGADTQYF. The V gene is TRBV7-3, the J gene TRBJ2-3; 10 bases are shared with TRBD2. CDR1 and CDR2 (germline): SGHTA, FQGTGA. CDR3 length equals 15 residues. The junction had 2 bases not matched to a gene; V was cut back by 1 base and J by 4 bases.

CDR3 sequence (DNA): TGTGCCAGCAGCCGTCTCGACAGTGAAGCTTTCTTT. Translating it yields CASSRLDSEAFF. The chain recombines TRBV6-2 or TRBV6-3 with TRBJ1-1; maybe TRBD1 (5 bases). The CDR3 length is 12 residues. Germline V lookup: CDR1 MNHEY, CDR2 SVGEGT. V dropped 6 bases and J dropped 7 bases, with 12 bases sitting between them.

A few counts support this clonotype. The V call is TRBV20-1, the J call TRBJ2-1, with D unclear. This CDR3 is 14 amino acids long. The V gene lost 6 bases and the J gene lost 0 bases, with 12 bases spanning the gap. Germline V gene lookup returns CDR1 DFQATT and CDR2 SNEGSKA (reference sequence). The CDR3 loop reads CSAPDVSSYNEQFF. In nucleotides, the CDR3 is TGCAGTGCCCCGGACGTTAGCTCCTACAATGAGCAGTTCTTC.

This clonotype was counted ten times or more. The genes are TRBV9 and TRBJ2-3, with D perhaps TRBD1 (5 bases). This CDR3 is 15 amino acids long. CDR1 is SGDLS, CDR2 YYNGEE, per germline. Between the trimmed V and J ends, which lost 0 bases and 2 bases, there was a span of 10 bases. The DNA for the CDR3 is TGTGCCAGCAGCGTAGATGGCGGACACACAGATACGCAGTATTTT. It codes for CASSVDGGHTDTQYF.

The table lists this clonotype with many counts. This rearrangement joins TRBV20-1 to TRBJ2-1; 7 bases map to TRBD2. This CDR3 is 15 amino acids long. J lost 2 bases, V lost 6 bases, and 10 bases had no gene match. Per germline, CDR1 DFQATT and CDR2 SNEGSKA (reference sequence). In DNA, the CDR3 is TGCAGTGCGGGTCCTAGCGGCAATCCCTACAATGAGCAGTTCTTC. Amino acid sequence: CSAGPSGNPYNEQFF.

V gene TRBV11-2 combines with J gene TRBJ2-3; D may be TRBD2 (5 bases). CDR3 size: 12 residues. V dropped 4 bases and J dropped 8 bases, with 10 bases sitting between them. The germline V gene encodes CDR1 SGHAT and CDR2 FQNNGV. In nucleotides, the CDR3 is TGTGCCAGCAGCTATCTAGCAGCTACGCAGTATTTT. It is translated as CASSYLAATQYF.

The chain is built from TRBV11-2 and TRBJ2-1; 12 positions agree with TRBD2. The CDR3 consists of 16 residues. CDR1 is SGHAT, CDR2 FQNNGV, per germline. J was trimmed by 4 bases and V by 5 bases; bases with no gene match: 6. CDR3 in DNA: TGTGCCAGCAGCGCATCTAGCGGGAGGGTATACAATGAGCAGTTCTTC. Translated, it gives CASSASSGRVYNEQFF.

The rearrangement joins TRBV9 to TRBJ2-6; tentative D call: TRBD1 (6 bases). This CDR3 region has 21 residues. Looked up from germline, CDR1 is SGDLS and CDR2 is YYNGEE. V dropped 2 bases and J dropped 0 bases, with 24 bases sitting between them. The CDR3 is CASSVYTGLGAQGSGANVLTF. The CDR3 DNA reads TGTGCCAGCAGCGTTTACACAGGGTTAGGAGCACAAGGCTCTGGGGCCAACGTCCTGACTTTC.

The chain employs TRBV20-1 and TRBJ2-2; D possibly matches TRBD1 or TRBD2 (7 bases each). Germline CDR1 reads DFQATT; CDR2 reads SNEGSKA (reference sequence). Trimming took off 3 bases at V and 5 bases at J, with 22 bases between the two ends. The CDR3 is 17 amino acids. CDR3 residues: CSARDLNRGLSTGELFF. The CDR3, as DNA: TGCAGTGCTAGGGACTTGAACAGGGGACTAAGTACCGGGGAGCTGTTTTTT.

J is TRBJ2-3 and V is TRBV29-1; D gene uncertain. This CDR3 spans 10 amino acids. CDR1 is SQVTM and CDR2 is ANQGSEA in the germline V gene. The ends were cut back, 6 bases at V and 5 bases at J, with 6 bases in the middle. The CDR3 here is CSVLVDTQYF. The CDR3 DNA reads TGCAGCGTGTTAGTAGATACGCAGTATTTT.

This clonotype was seen a handful of times. The genes are TRBV29-1 and TRBJ1-1; TRBD1 might be the D (6 bases). V was cut by 7 bases and J by 0 bases, with 18 bases left in between. CDR3 length: 15 amino acids. CDR1 and CDR2 (germline): SQVTM, ANQGSEA. The CDR3 spells CSASQGWGMNTEAFF. The CDR3 DNA sequence: TGCAGCGCATCTCAGGGGTGGGGGATGAACACTGAAGCTTTCTTT.

This clonotype was seen ten or more times. This chain uses TRBV7-2 with TRBJ1-6; no clear D gene. V was shortened by 0 bases and J by 6 bases, with 9 bases between the two germline ends. The CDR3 is 15 amino acids. Germline V CDR1 and CDR2: SGHTA, FQGNSA. The CDR3 region is CASSLALRSNSPLHF. CDR3 nucleotide sequence: TGTGCCAGCAGCTTAGCGCTAAGGTCTAATTCACCCCTCCACTTT.

A few counts support this clonotype. This chain connects TRBV4-2 to TRBJ1-2; D unclear. Trimming shortened V by 1 base and J by 2 bases, and 11 bases separated the two germline ends. CDR3 length: 15 residues. Germline-derived CDR1 and CDR2 are LGHNA and YNFKEQ. CDR3 coding DNA: TGTGCCAGCAGCCAAGCGACCGGAGCCAACTATGGCTACACCTTC. As protein: CASSQATGANYGYTF.

This clonotype was seen ten or more times. This chain uses TRBV28 with TRBJ2-7; D might be TRBD2 (5 bases). The V end was cut by 4 bases, the J end by 2 bases, with 12 bases between. The CDR3 is 14 residues long. Germline CDR1 reads MDHEN; CDR2 reads SYDVKM. This chain's CDR3 is CASSSPGVAYEQYF. The DNA for the CDR3 is TGTGCCAGCAGTTCTCCCGGGGTCGCCTACGAGCAGTACTTC.

This clonotype was found a few times. The junction departs from the called germline gene at one end, perhaps through a read error. The rearrangement joins TRBV29-1 to TRBJ2-3, with D tentatively TRBD1 (6 bases). There are 14 residues in the CDR3. Germline V gene sequence: CDR1 SQVTM, CDR2 ANQGSEA. CDR3 sequence: CSVEGGRGADTQYF. CDR3 DNA: TGCAGCGTCGAAGGGGGTCGAGGGGCTGATACGCAGTATTTT.

Ten or more counts support this clonotype. The CDR3 nucleotides read TGCGCCAGCAGCTTGGCCTCCGGGACAGGCTCTGGAAACACCATATATTTT. Protein sequence: CASSLASGTGSGNTIYF. This chain uses TRBV5-1 with TRBJ1-3, with 8 bases identical to TRBD1. After removal of 0 bases from V and 0 bases from J, the junction contained 5 bases not matched to a gene. This CDR3 has 17 residues. Germline V gene sequence: CDR1 SGHRS, CDR2 YFSETQ.

The J gene is TRBJ2-1, the V gene TRBV9; 8 bases are a match to TRBD2. V trimming: 3 bases; J trimming: 1 base; junction bases outside the gene matches: 15. This CDR3 is 19 amino acids long. CDR1 is SGDLS and CDR2 is YYNGEE in the germline V gene. The CDR3 loop is CASSARGRDSGKSYNEQFF. The CDR3, as DNA: TGTGCCAGCAGCGCTAGAGGCCGAGATAGCGGGAAATCCTACAATGAGCAGTTCTTC. Complete variable domain (other parts from reference TRBV9 and TRBJ2-1): DSGVTQTPKHLITATGQRVTLRCSPRSGDLSVYWYQQSLDQGLQFLIQYYNGEERAKGNILERFSAQQFPDLHSELNLSSLELGDSALYFCASSARGRDSGKSYNEQFFGPGTRLTVL.

This clonotype came up many times. This chain connects TRBV6-5 to TRBJ1-1; 9 bases agree with TRBD1. This CDR3 region has 15 residues. J lost 11 bases, V lost 0 bases, and 10 bases had no gene match. The germline V gene encodes CDR1 MNHEY and CDR2 SVGAGI. The CDR3 sequence: CASSYSKQGAREAFF. In nucleotides, the CDR3 is TGTGCCAGCAGTTACTCGAAACAGGGGGCTCGGGAGGCTTTCTTT.